These 30 T cell receptor beta chains originate from one sample sequenced in a study of blood T cell repertoires in COVID-19. Generated by immunoSEQ multiplex PCR, the TCRdb table keeps only in-frame clones and is missing some. The table lists about 200,000 clones, roughly 84% of them singletons. Sequenced material: peripheral blood. The receptor set was obtained from a man aged 45-60 years with COVID-19, enrolled during active disease.

J is TRBJ2-7 and V is TRBV5-1, with D possibly being TRBD1 (5 bases). V lost 2 bases and J lost 0, with 9 bases in between. The CDR3 is made up of 14 amino acids. Germline V lookup: CDR1 SGHRS, CDR2 YFSETQ. The CDR3 DNA follows: TGCGCCAGCAGCTTAGACAGTTACTCCTACGAGCAGTACTTC. The encoded protein is CASSLDSYSYEQYF.

This sequence joins TRBV5-1 and TRBJ2-1, with TRBD1 identical over 7 bases. J gave up 3 bases and V 4 bases, and 7 bases lay outside the gene matches. The CDR3 runs 15 residues. The germline V gene encodes CDR1 SGHRS and CDR2 YFSETQ. The CDR3 is CASSTDREFYNEQFF. CDR3 bases: TGCGCCAGCAGCACAGACAGGGAGTTCTACAATGAGCAGTTCTTC.

This clone has only one observation. The chain links TRBV10-3 to TRBJ1-6; tentative D call: TRBD1 (6 bases). There are 16 residues in the CDR3. Between the trimmed V and J ends, which lost 4 bases and 8 bases, there was a span of 18 bases. In germline, CDR1 is ENHRY, CDR2 SYGVKD. CDR3 in amino acids: CAISGTAGALDSPLHF. In nucleotides, the CDR3 is TGTGCCATCAGTGGGACAGCCGGGGCGCTAGATTCACCCCTCCACTTT.

The chain couples TRBV27 to TRBJ2-7; TRBD2 matches at 13 bases. Germline lookup yields CDR1 MNHEY and CDR2 SMNVEV (reference sequence). This CDR3 has 18 amino acids. Unmatched junction bases numbered 16, after V lost 5 bases and J lost 6 bases. CDR3 nucleotide sequence: TGTGCCAGCAGTCACCACCAGGGACTAGCGGGGCCCCTATCCGAGCAGTACTTC. Its protein is CASSHHQGLAGPLSEQYF.

This clone appeared many times. The rearrangement links TRBV4-3 to TRBJ2-7; TRBD1 matches at 11 bases. CDR1 LGHNA and CDR2 YSLEER come from the germline V gene. Trimming at V came to 0 bases and at J to 3 bases, leaving 4 bases not matched to a gene. This CDR3 contains 16 residues. The CDR3 DNA follows: TGCGCCAGCAGCCAAGATTCGGGGACAGGGGGCTACGAGCAGTACTTC. Its translation is CASSQDSGTGGYEQYF.

The table lists this clone with a count of one. This chain links TRBV9 with TRBJ2-1, with a possible D match to TRBD2 (6 bases). The CDR3 is 16 residues long. Looked up from germline, CDR1 is SGDLS and CDR2 is YYNGEE. Between the trimmed V and J ends, which lost 3 bases and 4 bases, there was a span of 17 bases. CDR3 residues: CASSGIAEALYNEQFF. CDR3 DNA sequence: TGTGCCAGCAGCGGGATAGCGGAAGCACTTTACAATGAGCAGTTCTTC.

This clone was picked up one time. The chain couples TRBV10-1 to TRBJ2-1; 14 bases map to TRBD2. The CDR3 length is 20 residues. The J segment lost 5 bases and the V segment lost 0 bases, leaving 12 bases of the junction unmatched. The germline V gene has CDR1 WNHNN and CDR2 SYGVQD (reference sequence). CDR3 coding DNA: TGCGCCAGCAGTGAGTCGATTAAGGGACTAGCGGGGGAAACACACAATGAGCAGTTCTTC. This sequence encodes CASSESIKGLAGETHNEQFF.

V and J are TRBV10-3 and TRBJ2-3; 7 bases match TRBD2. After removal of 5 bases from V and 2 bases from J, the junction contained 4 bases not matched to a gene. The CDR3 is 14 residues long. Per the germline V gene, CDR1 is ENHRY and CDR2 is SYGVKD. CDR3 sequence: CAISSGKNTDTQYF. In nucleotides, the CDR3 is TGTGCCATCAGTAGCGGGAAGAACACAGATACGCAGTATTTT.

This chain uses TRBV30 with TRBJ2-2; the D is unclear. The ends were cut back, 4 bases at V and 0 bases at J, with 9 bases in the middle. CDR3 length equals 14 residues. CDR1 and CDR2 (germline): GTSNPN, SVGIG (reference sequence). The CDR3 loop reads CAWKNSANTGELFF. DNA for the CDR3: TGTGCCTGGAAGAACAGTGCGAACACCGGGGAGCTGTTTTTT.

The chain carries TRBV6-5 and TRBJ1-1, with 9 bases that match TRBD1. Germline V gives CDR1 MNHEY, CDR2 SVGAGI. V lost 3 bases and J lost 7; bases outside the gene matches: 12. This CDR3 has 16 amino acids. CDR3 in amino acids: CASSYWTGVGSSEAFF. CDR3 in DNA: TGTGCCAGCAGTTATTGGACAGGGGTGGGCTCTAGTGAAGCTTTCTTT.

CDR3 coding DNA: TGTGCCATCAGTGAGTCGGCAGGTAGGCCCTCCTACGAGCAGTACTTC. Residues: CAISESAGRPSYEQYF. The rearrangement uses TRBV10-3 and TRBJ2-7; D remains ambiguous. Germline CDR1 and CDR2: ENHRY and SYGVKD. The CDR3 consists of 16 residues. V lost 0 bases, J lost 0 bases, and 12 bases lay in between.

This clone appeared a single time. This rearrangement joins TRBV6-2 or TRBV6-3 to TRBJ2-5; TRBD1 agrees at 7 bases. CDR3 length: 16 residues. Germline V lookup: CDR1 MNHEY, CDR2 SVGEGT. Germline trimming cut 2 bases from V and 4 bases from J; bases unmatched to any gene: 10. The CDR3, as DNA: TGTGCCAGCAGTTACCCCTACAGGGGAATATCAGAGACCCAGTACTTC. Amino acid sequence: CASSYPYRGISETQYF.

This sequence joins TRBV5-1 and TRBJ2-7, with 7 bases matching TRBD2. With 4 bases clipped from V and 3 bases from J, the junction kept 7 bases outside the gene matches. The CDR3 sequence is 14 residues long. CDR1 is SGHRS and CDR2 is YFSETQ in the germline V gene. This CDR3 reads CASSTEAGNYEQYF. The CDR3 DNA reads as TGCGCCAGCAGCACGGAAGCGGGAAACTACGAGCAGTACTTC. Combining the CDR3 with reference TRBV5-1 and TRBJ2-7 gives the whole variable domain KAGVTQTPRYLIKTRGQQVTLSCSPISGHRSVSWYQQTPGQGLQFLFEYFSETQRNKGNFPGRFSGRQFSNSRSEMNVSTLELGDSALYLCASSTEAGNYEQYFGPGTRLTVT.

This clone is a singleton in its sample. The chain is built from TRBV19 and TRBJ2-7; the D gene is possibly TRBD2 (5 bases). Germline V lookup: CDR1 LNHDA, CDR2 SQIVND (reference sequence). Trimming shortened V by 8 bases and J by 3 bases, and 14 bases separated the two germline ends. The CDR3 runs 13 residues. CDR3 sequence reads: CASRGGVYYEQYF. The CDR3 bases are TGTGCCAGTCGCGGAGGAGTCTACTACGAGCAGTACTTC. Full variable domain (outside the CDR3, taken from reference TRBV19 and TRBJ2-7): DGGITQSPKYLFRKEGQNVTLSCEQNLNHDAMYWYRQDPGQGLRLIYYSQIVNDFQKGDIAEGYSVSREKKESFPLTVTSAQKNPTAFYLCASRGGVYYEQYFGPGTRLTVT.

The chain recombines TRBV19 with TRBJ1-1; 9 bases are a match to TRBD1. This CDR3 has 14 residues. Losses at the gene ends were 5 bases for V and 6 bases for J; bases not matched to a gene: 7. Per the germline V gene, CDR1 is LNHDA and CDR2 is SQIVND (reference sequence). CDR3 protein: CASSLGQGMAEAFF. The CDR3 nucleotides read TGTGCCAGTAGTCTAGGACAGGGGATGGCTGAAGCTTTCTTT.

DNA for the CDR3: TGCGCCAGCAGCCAAGATCTATACAATGAGCAGTTCTTC. Translated: CASSQDLYNEQFF. The chain employs TRBV4-1 and TRBJ2-1; no reliable D call. CDR3 length equals 13 residues. The V gene lost 0 bases and the J gene lost 4 bases, with 4 bases spanning the gap. Looked up from germline, CDR1 is MGHRA and CDR2 is YSYEKL.

The V and J genes are TRBV7-2 and TRBJ2-1; D gene uncertain. Looked up from germline, CDR1 is SGHTA and CDR2 is FQGNSA. The CDR3 has 15 residues. V lost 1 base, J lost 5 bases, and 12 bases lay in between. The CDR3 loop reads CASSLVRTVNNEQFF. DNA of the CDR3: TGTGCCAGCAGCTTAGTGAGAACGGTGAACAATGAGCAGTTCTTC.

CDR3 nucleotides: TGCGCCAGCATGCCCGGACAGGCGGGCACAGATACGCAGTATTTT. It specifies CASMPGQAGTDTQYF. This chain joins TRBV5-1 and TRBJ2-3; TRBD1 matches at 7 bases. Germline trimming cut 6 bases from V and 1 base from J; bases unmatched to any gene: 8. The CDR3 has 15 amino acids. The germline V gene has CDR1 SGHRS and CDR2 YFSETQ. The full variable domain, its missing parts supplied by reference TRBV5-1 and TRBJ2-3, is KAGVTQTPRYLIKTRGQQVTLSCSPISGHRSVSWYQQTPGQGLQFLFEYFSETQRNKGNFPGRFSGRQFSNSRSEMNVSTLELGDSALYLCASMPGQAGTDTQYFGPGTRLTVL.

The chain couples TRBV2 to TRBJ1-4; D might be TRBD1 (6 bases). There are 15 residues in the CDR3. Per germline, CDR1 SNHLY and CDR2 FYNNEI. V lost 2 bases and J 4 bases, leaving 11 bases between the germline ends. The CDR3 DNA reads as TGTGCCAGCAGTGAACAGGGGCCTGATAATGAAAAACTGTTTTTT. Translating it yields CASSEQGPDNEKLFF.

This sequence joins TRBV2 and TRBJ1-2, with 7 positions matching TRBD1. The CDR3 is 13 amino acids. Germline CDR1 is SNHLY and CDR2 is FYNNEI. With V trimmed by 6 bases and J by 0 bases, 1 base remained unmatched. The DNA for the CDR3 is TGTGCCAGCAGGCAGGGGGCTAACTATGGCTACACCTTC. This encodes CASRQGANYGYTF.

This chain connects TRBV10-3 to TRBJ2-3; 13 bases are shared with TRBD2. V trimming: 3 bases; J trimming: 1 base; junction bases outside the gene matches: 10. The germline V gene encodes CDR1 ENHRY and CDR2 SYGVKD. This CDR3 comprises 19 residues. The CDR3: CAISETPGTSGVRTDTQYF. The DNA of the CDR3 is TGTGCCATCAGTGAAACACCGGGGACTAGCGGGGTCCGCACAGATACGCAGTATTTT.

This clone was seen many times. The V call is TRBV12-3 or TRBV12-4, the J call TRBJ2-3; D gene ambiguous. V was cut by 8 bases and J by 3 bases, with 9 bases left in between. This CDR3 is 12 amino acids long. CDR3 region: CASRGETDTQYF. Here the CDR3 DNA reads TGTGCCAGCCGTGGAGAAACAGATACGCAGTATTTT.

V is TRBV30 and J is TRBJ2-7, with 10 bases aligning to TRBD2. Germline assignment: CDR1 GTSNPN and CDR2 SVGIG (reference sequence). With V trimmed by 1 base and J by 0 bases, 9 bases remained unmatched. CDR3 length equals 17 residues. CDR3 coding DNA: TGTGCCTGGAGTGGCCCTAGCGGGGGTACCAGCTCCTACGAGCAGTACTTC. It encodes CAWSGPSGGTSSYEQYF.

This chain connects TRBV6-2 or TRBV6-3 to TRBJ2-3; 12 bases line up with TRBD2. This CDR3 comprises 16 residues. V lost 0 bases to trimming and J lost 3 bases; unmatched junction nucleotides: 1. Germline CDR1 and CDR2: MNHEY and SVGEGT. CDR3 protein: CASSYSTSGRTDTQYF. As DNA, the CDR3 is TGTGCCAGCAGTTACTCTACTAGCGGGAGGACAGATACGCAGTATTTT.

The gene calls are TRBV9 and TRBJ2-6; 8 bases agree with TRBD1. CDR1 SGDLS and CDR2 YYNGEE come from the germline V gene. V lost 3 bases and J lost 2; bases outside the gene matches: 4. This CDR3 comprises 16 residues. Written as DNA, the CDR3 is TGTGCCAGCAGCGCGTGGACAGGGCCTGGGGCCAACGTCCTGACTTTC. Translation: CASSAWTGPGANVLTF.

Only one count was recorded for this clone. This rearrangement joins TRBV19 to TRBJ2-7, with TRBD1 identical over 8 bases. Unmatched junction bases numbered 8, after V lost 7 bases and J lost 3 bases. Germline CDR1 LNHDA, CDR2 SQIVND (reference sequence). The CDR3 length is 14 residues. CDR3 nucleotides: TGTGCCAGTAACACCCCCGGACAGGGCTACGAGCAGTACTTC. It encodes CASNTPGQGYEQYF.

The rearrangement joins TRBV5-1 to TRBJ2-5, with TRBD2 identical over 13 bases. The CDR3 loop spans 18 amino acids. V lost 4 bases and J lost 0; bases outside the gene matches: 9. From germline, CDR1 is SGHRS and CDR2 YFSETQ. The DNA for the CDR3 is TGCGCCAGCAGCCTCGGACTAGCGGGAGTCCTTCACCAAGAGACCCAGTACTTC. This encodes CASSLGLAGVLHQETQYF.

The rearrangement joins TRBV6-4 to TRBJ2-1; 12 bases match TRBD2. V shed 6 bases and J 5 bases; nucleotides not matched to a gene: 5. The CDR3 has 15 residues. The V gene's germline CDR1 is MRHNA and CDR2 SNTAGT. The CDR3 DNA follows: TGTGCCAGCAGCAGGACTAGCGGGACCAACAATGAGCAGTTCTTC. Translated: CASSRTSGTNNEQFF.

This clone has a handful of counts. The rearrangement links TRBV28 to TRBJ2-7; a weak D match, TRBD1 (6 bases). This CDR3 has 15 amino acids. Trimming shortened V by 6 bases and J by 1 base, and 16 bases separated the two germline ends. Germline V lookup: CDR1 MDHEN, CDR2 SYDVKM. CDR3 amino acids: CASRSSGTPSYEQYF. The CDR3 DNA follows: TGTGCCAGCAGATCCTCCGGGACACCTTCCTACGAGCAGTACTTC.

The V and J genes are TRBV23-1 and TRBJ1-5, with 9 positions matching TRBD1. TRBV23-1 is recorded as an ORF, its role being uncertain. This CDR3 has 17 residues. The V gene end was trimmed by 8 bases and the J gene end by 3 bases; junction bases not matched to a gene: 14. The CDR3 sequence is CASGYRGRAWVNQPQHF. The CDR3 bases are TGCGCCAGCGGATACAGGGGGCGAGCTTGGGTCAATCAGCCCCAGCATTTT.